This T cell receptor (beta chain) was identified in a study of shared clonotypes between healthy human individuals. Study in general: CD4 naive cells filled three plates per donor, CD4 memory three, CD8 naive two and CD8 memory one. Notes on the study in general: Some naive CD4 clonotypes, about 5.5%, turned up in common across several donors.

To note about this clone: What it recognizes is unknown.

Terminally differentiated effector memory CD45RA+ cells were left out of the naive CD8 fraction, which was CD45RO-negative and positively selected for CCR7. Every donor, a Caucasian adult, lived in Nashville, Tennessee. V was trimmed by 1 base and J by 8 bases, leaving 20 bases between them. Looked up from germline, CDR1 is MGHDK and CDR2 is SYGVNS. The CDR3 has 17 amino acids. Running of the assay took place at deep level. TCRdb keeps only in-frame clones here, not all; method: immunoSEQ multiplex PCR. The data show hundreds of thousands of clones, 90% to 95% seen once. This rearrangement joins TRBV25-1 to TRBJ1-4; D may be TRBD1 (6 bases). The receptor was derived from a woman in her twenties or thirties in good health. Sample: naive CD8+ T cells sorted from blood. The CDR3 coding sequence is TGTGCCAGCAGTGAATTGGTCCTCACAGGGTCCAGAGAAAAACTGTTTTTT. It yields the protein CASSELVLTGSREKLFF. Together with reference TRBV25-1 and TRBJ1-4, the CDR3 gives the full variable domain: EADIYQTPRYLVIGTGKKITLECSQTMGHDKMYWYQQDPGMELHLIHYSYGVNSTEKGDLSSESTVSRIRTEHFPLTLESARPSHTSQYLCASSELVLTGSREKLFFGSGTQLSVL.